The entry below describes one T cell receptor beta chain. What this receptor recognizes is not known. These data belong to a study of T cells expressing NK-cell markers (dated by TCRdb to 2020 to 2021). In the study overall: TCR beta-chain repertoires were profiled in sorted CD3+CD56+NKG2C+, CD3+CD56+NKG2C- and CD3+CD56-NKG2C+ T-cell subsets from fewer than 10 donors. Among the eight sequenced donors, only one was HCMV-seronegative, while the other seven were HCMV-seropositive. All eight donors whose samples were sequenced were randomly selected healthy volunteers, three of them men and five women. Illumina HiSeq 2000/2500, MiSeq or NextSeq was used to sequence libraries as 2 x 150 bp reads. Study-wide findings and limitations: In over five donors, the dominant CD3+CD56+NKG2C+ clonotypes were among the top 10 CD8+ clonotypes and accounted for roughly 1.0-7.5% of CD8+ T cells. Those dominant clonotypes were again the most abundant among CD3+CD56-NKG2C+ cells in a handful of donors, at about 25-65%. Whether the expanded NKG2C-expressing T cell clones were specific for HCMV antigens remained unclear.

TCRdb lists the instrument as Illumina HiSeq 2000. The TCR beta cDNA libraries were made using 5'RACE template switching, a step that added both a universal primer site and unique molecular identifiers. cDNA synthesis was primed from the TCR beta constant segment, followed by two successive PCR amplification steps. The original methods were these. MIGEC was used to demultiplex reads and group reads by UMI, and MiTCR was used to assemble and quantify clonotypes. To remove erroneous sequences, TCR cDNA sequences were retained only when supported by two or more reads. The tcR package was used for downstream repertoire analysis, and clonotypes were matched between fractions using CDR3 nucleotide sequence together with V segment. VDJmatch was used to annotate antigen specificity against VDJdb, with one amino acid substitution allowed in CDR3. Following reprocessing of the reads by TCRdb, the data hold one row per CDR3 protein sequence and no DNA is available. These V and J calls are TCRdb output, not the study's own analysis. The sample's own table lists about 150,000 distinct CDR3 sequences. Of the sample, around 37% falls within the top ten clones.

A commercial ELISA kit detecting HCMV-specific IgG in serum was used to determine HCMV serostatus. Peripheral blood mononuclear cells were isolated from blood by Ficoll density gradient centrifugation. The source material was blood T cells: a sorted CD56 or NKG2C T cell subset, CD4+ or CD8+ T cells, or bulk PBMC T cells (not recorded which). This TCR was recovered from a woman aged 45-65 years in good health. Donor details come from another sample of the same person, matched by shared clones.

CDR3 protein: CASSPDEATQETQYF. The rearrangement combines TRBV4-2 with TRBJ2-5. The CDR3 starts with the cysteine, ends with the phenylalanine, and has 15 residues. Nucleotide data are not available. As encoded in the germline V gene, CDR1 is LGHNA while CDR2 is YNFKEQ.